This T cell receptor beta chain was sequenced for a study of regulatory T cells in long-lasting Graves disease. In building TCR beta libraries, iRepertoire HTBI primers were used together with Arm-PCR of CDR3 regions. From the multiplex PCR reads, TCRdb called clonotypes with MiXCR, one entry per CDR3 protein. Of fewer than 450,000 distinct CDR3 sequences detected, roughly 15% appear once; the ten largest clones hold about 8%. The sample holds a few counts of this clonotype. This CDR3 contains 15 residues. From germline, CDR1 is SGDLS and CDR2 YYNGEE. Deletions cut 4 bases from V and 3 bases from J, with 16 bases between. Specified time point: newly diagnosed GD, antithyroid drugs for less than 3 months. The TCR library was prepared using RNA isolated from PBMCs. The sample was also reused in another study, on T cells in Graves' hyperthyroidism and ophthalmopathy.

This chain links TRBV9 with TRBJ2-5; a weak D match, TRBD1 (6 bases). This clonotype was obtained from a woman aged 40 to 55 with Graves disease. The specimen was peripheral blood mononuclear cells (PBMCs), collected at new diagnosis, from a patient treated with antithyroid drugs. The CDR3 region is CASSPHPGTKETQYF. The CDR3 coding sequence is TGTGCCAGCAGCCCCCATCCCGGGACAAAAGAGACCCAGTACTTC.